Listed here are 20 T cell receptor beta chains from one sample, sequenced in a study of beta chain features in type 1 diabetes (dated by TCRdb to between 2018 and 2020). On the study overall, not on this receptor specifically: Type 1 diabetes patients showed a moderate but significant shortening of TCRB CDR3 length in all four CD4+ subsets.

Their target antigens are unknown. The library came from the immunoSEQ multiplex PCR assay. The entire amount of isolated RNA was reverse transcribed using the High Capacity cDNA Reverse Transcription Kit, so the sequenced TCRB transcripts were expressed ones. TCRdb's version of the immuneACCESS table is confined to in-frame rearrangements and falls short of the full clone set. An unresolved V gene accounts for under half of the shortfall where checked; the remainder is of unknown origin. The sample profile shows over 600,000 clones; 9.5% to 15% of them were found once. The ten largest clonotypes hold around 0.12% of the sample. The sequenced material came from naive CD4+ T cells from blood. The sample's cell subset or site label, in plain terms: true naive CD4+ T cells. The origin of the receptors is a man aged 25 to 40 with type 1 diabetes.

In its sample, this clone was seen a few times. The rearrangement uses TRBV14 and TRBJ1-3; D might be TRBD1 (5 bases). The CDR3 has 16 residues. Trimming removed 4 bases at V and 0 bases at J, with 13 bases between. Germline CDR1 and CDR2: SGHDN and FVKESK. The CDR3 here is CASSPRQLHSGNTIYF. The DNA for the CDR3 is TGTGCCAGCAGCCCGCGACAGCTTCACTCTGGAAACACCATATATTTT.

A few counts support this clone. The J gene is TRBJ1-2, the V gene TRBV10-3, with D uncertain. The CDR3 runs 13 residues. Deletions cut 6 bases from V and 7 bases from J, with 15 bases between. Germline V gene lookup returns CDR1 ENHRY and CDR2 SYGVKD. CDR3 loop: CAIRPIEEGGYTF. The CDR3 DNA follows: TGTGCCATCAGACCTATAGAGGAAGGTGGCTACACCTTC.

This clone came up a few times. The chain employs TRBV19 and TRBJ2-7, with 8 bases fitting TRBD1. With V trimmed by 6 bases and J by 2 bases, 6 bases remained unmatched. Germline CDR1 LNHDA, CDR2 SQIVND (reference sequence). CDR3 size: 14 residues. The CDR3 is CASSTGQGAYEQYF. For the CDR3, the DNA is TGTGCCAGTAGCACAGGACAGGGAGCCTACGAGCAGTACTTC.

V and J are TRBV7-9 and TRBJ2-1; D uncertain. Trimming took off 5 bases at V and 0 bases at J, with 11 bases between the two ends. The germline CDR1 and CDR2 sequences are SEHNR and FQNEAQ (reference sequence). The CDR3 has 15 amino acids. For the CDR3, the DNA is TGTGCCAGCAGCGTTCAAGGAGCCTCCTACAATGAGCAGTTCTTC. Translation: CASSVQGASYNEQFF.

V and J are TRBV4-3 and TRBJ1-3; D is possibly TRBD1 (6 bases). Germline V gives CDR1 LGHNA, CDR2 YSLEER. V was pared by 0 bases and J by 4 bases, with 7 bases between. The length of the CDR3 is 14 residues. CDR3 region: CASSQEGQGNTIYF. As DNA, the CDR3 is TGCGCCAGCAGCCAAGAAGGACAGGGAAACACCATATATTTT.

This clone was detected a few times. The chain has TRBV30 and TRBJ1-5; D gene unclear. The V end lost 3 bases, the J end lost 0 bases, and 15 bases lay between the germline ends. The CDR3 has 16 residues. Germline V gives CDR1 GTSNPN, CDR2 SVGIG (reference sequence). The CDR3 bases are TGTGCCTGGAGCGATCGACTGTTCCATAGCAATCAGCCCCAGCATTTT. Its protein product is CAWSDRLFHSNQPQHF.

The J gene is TRBJ1-3, the V gene TRBV11-2; no firm D call. In germline, CDR1 is SGHAT, CDR2 FQNNGV. The CDR3 has 14 residues. Trimming cost V 1 base and J 0 bases, with 4 bases left between them. Here the CDR3 reads CASSLASSGNTIYF. The CDR3 coding sequence is TGTGCCAGCAGCTTAGCCTCCTCTGGAAACACCATATATTTT.

This chain joins TRBV28 and TRBJ1-5; D is undetermined. Trimming removed 7 bases at V and 6 bases at J, with 13 bases between. This CDR3 has 13 amino acids. The germline V gene has CDR1 MDHEN and CDR2 SYDVKM. The CDR3 nucleotides read TGTGCCAGCAATAAAGCTACCAGTCAGCCCCAGCATTTT. It yields the protein CASNKATSQPQHF.

This rearrangement joins TRBV11-2 to TRBJ2-2; 9 bases are a match to TRBD2. CDR3 length: 15 residues. CDR1 SGHAT and CDR2 FQNNGV come from the germline V gene. Losses at the gene ends were 4 bases for V and 7 bases for J; bases not matched to a gene: 7. CDR3 amino acids: CASSSLAGTNGELFF. The DNA for the CDR3 is TGTGCCAGCAGCTCCCTAGCGGGGACAAACGGGGAGCTGTTTTTT.

This clone has more than one count but fewer than ten. This sequence joins TRBV7-9 and TRBJ2-5, with 7 bases lining up with TRBD1. The germline CDR1 and CDR2 sequences are SEHNR and FQNEAQ (reference sequence). This CDR3 has 14 amino acids. Trimming took 5 bases from V and 7 from J; bases not matched to a gene: 10. CDR3 residues: CASSPRQGSMTQYF. CDR3 nucleotide sequence: TGTGCCAGCAGCCCTCGACAGGGAAGTATGACCCAGTACTTC.

In its sample, this clone was seen a few times. The genes are TRBV30 and TRBJ1-2, with 8 positions matching TRBD1. Germline assignment: CDR1 GTSNPN and CDR2 SVGIG (reference sequence). This CDR3 spans 13 amino acids. The ends lost 0 bases at V and 5 bases at J; junction bases unmatched: 2. CDR3 sequence reads: CAWSVNRGYGYTF. CDR3 coding DNA: TGTGCCTGGAGTGTAAACAGGGGGTATGGCTACACCTTC.

This clone has a handful of counts. The gene calls are TRBV19 and TRBJ2-3, with 11 bases fitting TRBD1. The V gene end was trimmed by 10 bases and the J gene end by 6 bases; junction bases not matched to a gene: 6. Germline V gene lookup returns CDR1 LNHDA and CDR2 SQIVND (reference sequence). The CDR3 is made up of 13 amino acids. CDR3: CATGTGGFDTQYF. In nucleotides, the CDR3 is TGTGCCACCGGGACAGGGGGATTTGATACGCAGTATTTT.

V and J are TRBV11-2 and TRBJ2-2; D possibly corresponds to TRBD1 (6 bases). In germline, CDR1 is SGHAT, CDR2 FQNNGV. V lost 6 bases and J 5 bases, leaving 13 bases between the germline ends. CDR3 length equals 14 residues. The CDR3 sequence: CASSIRTETGELFF. For the CDR3, the DNA is TGTGCCAGCAGTATTCGGACAGAGACCGGGGAGCTGTTTTTT.

Written as DNA, the CDR3 is TGTGCCAGCAGCGTAGATGGTAGCGGGGGGCCCACAGATACGCAGTATTTT. Encoded protein: CASSVDGSGGPTDTQYF. This chain connects TRBV9 to TRBJ2-3, with 10 positions matching TRBD2. Germline values: CDR1 SGDLS, CDR2 YYNGEE. Unmatched junction bases numbered 6, after V lost 0 bases and J lost 2 bases. CDR3 length: 17 residues.

This clone was found a few times. V is TRBV27 and J is TRBJ2-4; no reliable D call. CDR3 length: 16 residues. Germline V gene lookup returns CDR1 MNHEY and CDR2 SMNVEV (reference sequence). The V and J ends lost 5 bases and 0 bases respectively, with 14 bases between them. CDR3 bases: TGTGCCAGCAGTATGACCAGAAATTTAGCCAAAAACATTCAGTACTTC. It yields the protein CASSMTRNLAKNIQYF.

There are a few counts of this clone. This chain connects TRBV20-1 to TRBJ2-2, with D possibly being TRBD2 (5 bases). The V end lost 5 bases, the J end lost 5 bases, and 6 bases lay between the germline ends. Germline assignment: CDR1 DFQATT and CDR2 SNEGSKA (reference sequence). This CDR3 spans 11 amino acids. DNA of the CDR3: TGCAGTGCTGGGAGAACCGGGGAGCTGTTTTTT. Protein product: CSAGRTGELFF.

V is TRBV5-4 and J is TRBJ1-6; D perhaps matches TRBD1 (5 bases). The germline V gene encodes CDR1 SGHNT and CDR2 YYREEE (reference sequence). Trimming cost V 0 bases and J 7 bases, with 11 bases left between them. This CDR3 has 15 amino acids. For the CDR3, the DNA is TGTGCCAGCAGCTTGGGGGGCGAGTGGAATTCACCCCTCCACTTT. Its protein is CASSLGGEWNSPLHF.

The sample holds a few counts of this clone. The chain uses TRBV6-6 and TRBJ2-7, with D possibly called TRBD1 or TRBD2 (5 bases each). Germline V gene lookup returns CDR1 MNHNY and CDR2 SVGAGI (reference sequence). The V end lost 4 bases, the J end lost 2 bases, and 9 bases lay between the germline ends. This CDR3 is 13 amino acids long. CDR3 region: CASSWGIAYEQYF. The CDR3 bases are TGTGCCAGCAGTTGGGGGATCGCCTACGAGCAGTACTTC.

This clone has only a few counts. CDR3 in DNA: TGTGCCAGCAGCTTGTCGCCGGGAGGAATTTCTTATGGCTACACCTTC. It is translated as CASSLSPGGISYGYTF. This chain uses TRBV5-8 with TRBJ1-2; D call uncertain. CDR3 length equals 16 residues. The V and J ends lost 1 base and 5 bases respectively, with 18 bases between them. Germline V gives CDR1 SGHTS, CDR2 YDEGEE.

This sequence joins TRBV28 and TRBJ2-7; a weak D match, TRBD2 (6 bases). The CDR3 totals 12 residues. V gave up 8 bases and J gave up 3 bases, with 11 bases separating them. Germline CDR1 and CDR2: MDHEN and SYDVKM. The CDR3 sequence is CASWRAGYEQYF. As DNA, the CDR3 is TGTGCCAGCTGGAGGGCGGGCTACGAGCAGTACTTC. The full variable domain, completed using reference TRBV28 and TRBJ2-7, is DVKVTQSSRYLVKRTGEKVFLECVQDMDHENMFWYRQDPGLGLRLIYFSYDVKMKEKGDIPEGYSVSREKKERFSLILESASTNQTSMYLCASWRAGYEQYFGPGTRLTVT.